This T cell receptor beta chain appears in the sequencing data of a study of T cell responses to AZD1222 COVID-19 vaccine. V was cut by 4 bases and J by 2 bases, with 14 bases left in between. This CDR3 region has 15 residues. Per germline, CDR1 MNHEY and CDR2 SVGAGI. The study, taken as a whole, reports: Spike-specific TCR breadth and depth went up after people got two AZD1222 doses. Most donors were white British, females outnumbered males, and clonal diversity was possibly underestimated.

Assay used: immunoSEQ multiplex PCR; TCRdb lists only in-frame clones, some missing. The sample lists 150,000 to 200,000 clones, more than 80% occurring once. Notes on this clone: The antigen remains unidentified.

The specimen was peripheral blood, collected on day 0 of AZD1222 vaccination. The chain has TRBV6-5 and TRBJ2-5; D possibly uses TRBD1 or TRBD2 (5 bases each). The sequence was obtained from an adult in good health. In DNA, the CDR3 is TGTGCCAGCAGTTTCCGGGACGGCGGACAAGAGACCCAGTACTTC. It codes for CASSFRDGGQETQYF.